Listed below are T cell receptor beta chains from one sample, sequenced in a study of PD-L1 blockade in urothelial cancer. Data came from immunoSEQ multiplex PCR; TCRdb stores just in-frame clones and leaves some out. The sample consists of over 65,000 clones, 84% of them appearing once. This sample comprised PBMCs, obtained around atezolizumab (anti-PD-L1) treatment. These TCRs come from a man aged 70-80 years with urothelial cancer. The CDR3 runs from the conserved cysteine through the conserved F or W. The D gene is left open where the match is weak. The listing skips clone size in some rows; elsewhere it reads once, few, many or a size class.

d_call: NA; j_call: TRBJ1-5; v_call: TRBV5-1; clone_size: NA; cdr3_aa: CASSLEGGANQPQHF; cdr3_nt: TGCGCCAGCAGCTTGGAAGGGGGGGCGAATCAGCCCCAGCATTTT
d_call: TRBD1; j_call: TRBJ2-1; v_call: TRBV28; clone_size: few; cdr3_aa: CASSKGGQGHEQFF; cdr3_nt: TGTGCCAGCAGTAAAGGAGGACAGGGACATGAGCAGTTCTTC
d_call: NA; j_call: TRBJ2-3; v_call: TRBV6-6; clone_size: once; cdr3_aa: CASSLGPGADTDTQYF; cdr3_nt: TGTGCCAGCAGCCTGGGGCCTGGGGCCGACACAGATACGCAGTATTTT
d_call: NA; j_call: TRBJ2-7; v_call: TRBV6-1; clone_size: NA; cdr3_aa: CASEGRELYEQYF; cdr3_nt: TGTGCCAGCGAGGGCAGAGAACTCTACGAGCAGTACTTC
d_call: TRBD1; j_call: TRBJ2-6; v_call: TRBV19; clone_size: NA; cdr3_aa: CASSPTGPPGANVLTF; cdr3_nt: TGTGCCAGTAGTCCGACAGGGCCCCCTGGGGCCAACGTCCTGACTTTC
d_call: TRBD2; j_call: TRBJ2-3; v_call: TRBV2; clone_size: NA; cdr3_aa: CASNLRASGNTDTQYF; cdr3_nt: TGTGCCAGCAACCTCCGGGCTAGCGGAAATACAGATACGCAGTATTTT
d_call: NA; j_call: TRBJ2-3; v_call: TRBV27; clone_size: NA; cdr3_aa: CASSLLSVGDDTQYF; cdr3_nt: TGTGCCAGCAGTTTACTTAGCGTTGGGGATGATACGCAGTATTTT
d_call: NA; j_call: TRBJ2-7; v_call: TRBV5-3; clone_size: NA; cdr3_aa: CARSGVEGTGYF; cdr3_nt: TGTGCCAGAAGCGGGGTAGAGGGGACTGGGTACTTC
d_call: NA; j_call: TRBJ2-7; v_call: TRBV29-1; clone_size: NA; cdr3_aa: CSVELTANTYEQYF; cdr3_nt: TGCAGCGTTGAACTGACAGCTAACACCTACGAGCAGTACTTC
d_call: NA; j_call: TRBJ2-3; v_call: TRBV19; clone_size: NA; cdr3_aa: CASSAGQLSTDTQYF; cdr3_nt: TGTGCCAGTAGCGCGGGACAGCTTAGCACAGATACGCAGTATTTT
d_call: NA; j_call: TRBJ2-2; v_call: TRBV10-2; clone_size: NA; cdr3_aa: CASTYKNTGELFF; cdr3_nt: TGCGCCAGCACTTACAAGAACACCGGGGAGCTGTTTTTT
d_call: TRBD1; j_call: TRBJ2-7; v_call: TRBV5-1; clone_size: NA; cdr3_aa: CASNYTEWGTGAHEQYF; cdr3_nt: TGCGCCAGCAATTATACTGAATGGGGGACAGGGGCCCACGAGCAGTACTTC
d_call: TRBD2; j_call: TRBJ2-1; v_call: TRBV11-2; clone_size: NA; cdr3_aa: CASSFWGTSSNEQFF; cdr3_nt: TGTGCCAGCAGCTTTTGGGGGACTAGCTCCAATGAGCAGTTCTTC
d_call: NA; j_call: TRBJ1-1; v_call: TRBV5-5; clone_size: NA; cdr3_aa: CASSTTGNTEAFF; cdr3_nt: TGTGCCAGCAGCACGACAGGGAACACTGAAGCTTTCTTT
d_call: NA; j_call: TRBJ2-7; v_call: TRBV2; clone_size: NA; cdr3_aa: CASSSAGDEQYF; cdr3_nt: TGTGCCAGCAGTTCGGCAGGGGACGAGCAGTACTTC
d_call: NA; j_call: TRBJ2-7; v_call: TRBV6-1; clone_size: NA; cdr3_aa: CASTSTQKYEQYF; cdr3_nt: TGTGCCAGCACTTCTACACAGAAGTACGAGCAGTACTTC
d_call: TRBD1; j_call: TRBJ1-4; v_call: TRBV28; clone_size: NA; cdr3_aa: CASSLMTGGPSRTEKLFF; cdr3_nt: TGTGCCAGCAGTTTAATGACAGGGGGCCCATCGAGAACTGAAAAACTGTTTTTT
d_call: TRBD2; j_call: TRBJ2-3; v_call: TRBV6-6; clone_size: NA; cdr3_aa: CASLAGARSDTQYF; cdr3_nt: TGTGCCAGCCTAGCGGGAGCTAGGTCAGATACGCAGTATTTT
d_call: TRBD1; j_call: TRBJ1-2; v_call: TRBV28; clone_size: few; cdr3_aa: CASSSPGGAYGYTF; cdr3_nt: TGTGCCAGCAGTTCCCCAGGGGGCGCCTATGGCTACACCTTC
d_call: NA; j_call: TRBJ2-7; v_call: TRBV6-6; clone_size: NA; cdr3_aa: CASSYGESYEQYF; cdr3_nt: TGTGCCAGCAGTTACGGGGAGTCCTACGAGCAGTACTTC
d_call: TRBD2; j_call: TRBJ2-7; v_call: TRBV11-2; clone_size: NA; cdr3_aa: CASSFQGLATTYEQYF; cdr3_nt: TGTGCCAGCAGCTTCCAGGGACTAGCGACGACCTACGAGCAGTACTTC
d_call: NA; j_call: TRBJ2-7; v_call: TRBV9; clone_size: NA; cdr3_aa: CASSKTGIGYEQYF; cdr3_nt: TGTGCCAGCAGCAAAACAGGGATCGGCTACGAGCAGTACTTC
d_call: NA; j_call: TRBJ1-1; v_call: TRBV6-1; clone_size: NA; cdr3_aa: CASSEAGRGTEAFF; cdr3_nt: TGTGCCAGCAGTGAAGCAGGACGGGGCACTGAAGCTTTCTTT
d_call: TRBD2; j_call: TRBJ2-7; v_call: TRBV11-2; clone_size: NA; cdr3_aa: CASSLEAGEVNEQYF; cdr3_nt: TGTGCCAGCAGCTTAGAAGCGGGAGAAGTCAACGAGCAGTACTTC
d_call: NA; j_call: TRBJ1-4; v_call: TRBV11-2; clone_size: NA; cdr3_aa: CASKRGGDEKLFF; cdr3_nt: TGTGCCAGCAAAAGAGGGGGGGATGAAAAACTGTTTTTT
d_call: TRBD2; j_call: TRBJ2-1; v_call: TRBV9; clone_size: once; cdr3_aa: CASSAGLDSYNEQFF; cdr3_nt: TGTGCCAGCAGCGCGGGACTAGACTCCTACAATGAGCAGTTCTTC
d_call: NA; j_call: TRBJ2-1; v_call: TRBV10-1; clone_size: once; cdr3_aa: CASSSTSSYNEQFF; cdr3_nt: TGCGCCAGCAGTTCAACTAGCTCCTACAATGAGCAGTTCTTC
d_call: TRBD1; j_call: TRBJ2-7; v_call: TRBV18; clone_size: NA; cdr3_aa: CASSDPGQGVYEQYF; cdr3_nt: TGTGCCAGCTCAGACCCGGGACAGGGAGTCTACGAGCAGTACTTC
d_call: TRBD2; j_call: TRBJ2-1; v_call: TRBV7-2; clone_size: NA; cdr3_aa: CASSFSGGRRYNEQFF; cdr3_nt: TGTGCCAGCAGCTTTTCTGGCGGGAGAAGATACAATGAGCAGTTCTTC
d_call: NA; j_call: TRBJ1-1; v_call: TRBV5-1; clone_size: NA; cdr3_aa: CASSWEGGLTEAFF; cdr3_nt: TGCGCCAGCAGCTGGGAGGGGGGGCTCACTGAAGCTTTCTTT
d_call: TRBD1; j_call: TRBJ1-2; v_call: TRBV25-1; clone_size: once; cdr3_aa: CASSPGTANYGYTF; cdr3_nt: TGTGCCAGCAGTCCCGGGACAGCTAACTATGGCTACACCTTC
d_call: TRBD2; j_call: TRBJ2-3; v_call: TRBV29-1; clone_size: NA; cdr3_aa: CSVVSGGPGDTQYF; cdr3_nt: TGCAGCGTTGTGTCGGGAGGGCCGGGGGATACGCAGTATTTT
d_call: NA; j_call: TRBJ1-2; v_call: TRBV19; clone_size: NA; cdr3_aa: CASRREANYGYTF; cdr3_nt: TGTGCCAGTAGGAGGGAAGCTAACTATGGCTACACCTTC
d_call: TRBD2; j_call: TRBJ2-1; v_call: TRBV28; clone_size: NA; cdr3_aa: CASSLLVAGYNEQFF; cdr3_nt: TGTGCCAGCAGTCTTCTAGTAGCGGGGTACAATGAGCAGTTCTTC
d_call: TRBD1; j_call: TRBJ1-4; v_call: TRBV7-9; clone_size: NA; cdr3_aa: CASSFPGTGIEKLFF; cdr3_nt: TGTGCCAGCAGCTTCCCCGGGACAGGGATTGAAAAACTGTTTTTT
d_call: NA; j_call: TRBJ2-7; v_call: TRBV6-1; clone_size: NA; cdr3_aa: CASIGSQSYEQYF; cdr3_nt: TGTGCCAGCATAGGTAGCCAATCCTACGAGCAGTACTTC
d_call: NA; j_call: TRBJ1-2; v_call: TRBV7-9; clone_size: few; cdr3_aa: CASSLGRDYGYTF; cdr3_nt: TGTGCCAGCAGCTTAGGCAGGGACTATGGCTACACCTTC
d_call: NA; j_call: TRBJ1-5; v_call: TRBV19; clone_size: NA; cdr3_aa: CASARRADLSNQPQHF; cdr3_nt: TGTGCCAGTGCCCGGCGGGCAGATCTTAGCAATCAGCCCCAGCATTTT
d_call: NA; j_call: TRBJ2-4; v_call: TRBV5-1; clone_size: NA; cdr3_aa: CASSSFGGSGELAKNIQYF; cdr3_nt: TGCGCCAGCAGCTCGTTCGGAGGGTCGGGAGAACTAGCCAAAAACATTCAGTACTTC
d_call: NA; j_call: TRBJ2-7; v_call: TRBV19; clone_size: NA; cdr3_aa: CASSDVGGNRGYEQYF; cdr3_nt: TGTGCCAGTAGTGACGTCGGAGGGAACCGGGGTTACGAGCAGTACTTC
d_call: TRBD2; j_call: TRBJ2-3; v_call: TRBV9; clone_size: NA; cdr3_aa: CASSAGLAGTDTQYF; cdr3_nt: TGTGCCAGCAGCGCGGGACTAGCGGGGACAGATACGCAGTATTTT